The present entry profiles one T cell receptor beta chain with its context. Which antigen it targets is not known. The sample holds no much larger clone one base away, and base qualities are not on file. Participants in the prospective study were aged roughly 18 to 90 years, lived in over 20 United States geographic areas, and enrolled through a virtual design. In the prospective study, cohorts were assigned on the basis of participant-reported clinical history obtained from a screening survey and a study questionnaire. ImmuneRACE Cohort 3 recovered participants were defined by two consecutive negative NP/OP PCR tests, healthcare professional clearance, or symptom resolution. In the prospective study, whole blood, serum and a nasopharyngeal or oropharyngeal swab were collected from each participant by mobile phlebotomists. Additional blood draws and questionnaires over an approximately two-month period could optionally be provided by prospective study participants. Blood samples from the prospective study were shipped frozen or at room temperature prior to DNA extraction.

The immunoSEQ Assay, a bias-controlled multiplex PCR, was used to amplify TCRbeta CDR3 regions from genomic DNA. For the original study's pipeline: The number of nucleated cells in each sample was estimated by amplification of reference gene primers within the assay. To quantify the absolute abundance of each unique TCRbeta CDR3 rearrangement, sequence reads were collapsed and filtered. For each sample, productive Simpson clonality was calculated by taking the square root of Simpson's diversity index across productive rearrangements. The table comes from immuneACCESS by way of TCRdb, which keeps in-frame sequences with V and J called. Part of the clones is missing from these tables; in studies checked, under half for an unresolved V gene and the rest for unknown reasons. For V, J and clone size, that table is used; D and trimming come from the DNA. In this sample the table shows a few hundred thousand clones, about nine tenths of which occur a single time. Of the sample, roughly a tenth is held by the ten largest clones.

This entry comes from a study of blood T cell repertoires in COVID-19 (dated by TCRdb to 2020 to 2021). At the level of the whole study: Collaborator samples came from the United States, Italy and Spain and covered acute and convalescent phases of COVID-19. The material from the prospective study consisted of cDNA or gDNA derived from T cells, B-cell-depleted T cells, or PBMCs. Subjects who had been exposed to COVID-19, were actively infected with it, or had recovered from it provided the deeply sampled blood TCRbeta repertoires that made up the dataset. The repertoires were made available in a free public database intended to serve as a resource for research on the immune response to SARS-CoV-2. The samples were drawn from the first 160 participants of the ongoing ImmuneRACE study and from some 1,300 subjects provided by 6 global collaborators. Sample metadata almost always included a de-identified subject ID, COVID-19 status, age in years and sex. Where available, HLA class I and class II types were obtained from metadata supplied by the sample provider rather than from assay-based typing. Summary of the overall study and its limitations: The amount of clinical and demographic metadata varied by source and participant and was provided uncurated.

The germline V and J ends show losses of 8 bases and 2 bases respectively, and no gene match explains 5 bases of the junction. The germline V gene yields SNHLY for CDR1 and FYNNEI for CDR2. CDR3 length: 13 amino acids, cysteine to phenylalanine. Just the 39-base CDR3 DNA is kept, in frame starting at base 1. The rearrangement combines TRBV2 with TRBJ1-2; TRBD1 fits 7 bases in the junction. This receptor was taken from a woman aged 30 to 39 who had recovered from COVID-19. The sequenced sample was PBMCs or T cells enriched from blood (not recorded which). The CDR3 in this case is CASHRDSNYGYTF. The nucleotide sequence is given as TGTGCCAGCCACAGGGACAGCAACTATGGCTACACCTTC. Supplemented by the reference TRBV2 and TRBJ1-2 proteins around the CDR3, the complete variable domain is EPEVTQTPSHQVTQMGQEVILRCVPISNHLYFYWYRQILGQKVEFLVSFYNNEISEKSEIFDDQFSVERPDGSNFTLKIRSTKLEDSAMYFCASHRDSNYGYTFGSGTRLTVV.